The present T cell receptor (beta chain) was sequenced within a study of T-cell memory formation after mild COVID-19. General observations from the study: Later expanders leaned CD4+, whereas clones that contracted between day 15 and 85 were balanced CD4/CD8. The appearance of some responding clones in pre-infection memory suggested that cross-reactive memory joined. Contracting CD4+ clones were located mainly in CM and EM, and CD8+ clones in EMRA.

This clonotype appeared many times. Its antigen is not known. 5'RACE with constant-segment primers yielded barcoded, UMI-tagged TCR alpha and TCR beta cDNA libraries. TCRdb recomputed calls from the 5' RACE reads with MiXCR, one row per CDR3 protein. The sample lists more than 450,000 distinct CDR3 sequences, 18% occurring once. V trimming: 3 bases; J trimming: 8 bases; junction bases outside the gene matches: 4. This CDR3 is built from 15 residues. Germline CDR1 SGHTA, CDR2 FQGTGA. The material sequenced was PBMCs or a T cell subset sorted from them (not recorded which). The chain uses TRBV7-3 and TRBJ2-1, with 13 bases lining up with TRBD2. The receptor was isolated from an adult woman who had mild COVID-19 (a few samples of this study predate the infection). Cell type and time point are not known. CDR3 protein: CASSLWTSGSDEQFF. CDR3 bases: TGTGCCAGCAGCTTGTGGACTAGCGGGAGCGATGAGCAGTTCTTC.